This T cell receptor beta chain emerged from a study of shared clonotypes between healthy human individuals. Study-wide points: Naive subsets generally had larger estimated richness than memory subsets.

Comment on this clone: What it recognizes is unknown.

CD45RO-negative CD8 cells positively selected for CCR7 made up the naive population, which excluded terminally differentiated effector memory CD45RA+ cells. Libraries were prepared by immunoSEQ multiplex PCR; TCRdb keeps only in-frame clonotypes and omits some of them. Of 750,000 to 1,000,000 clones listed, around 93% are singletons. The clonotype comes from a man aged 25-45 years in good health. The sample taken for sequencing was naive CD8+ T cells sorted from blood.

CDR3 bases: TGCGCCAGCAGCGTACAGGGGAGGGGTAGAGATGAGCAGTTCTTC. It encodes CASSVQGRGRDEQFF. The chain employs TRBV4-1 and TRBJ2-1; D may correspond to TRBD1 or TRBD2 (7 bases each). The CDR3 loop spans 15 amino acids. From germline, CDR1 is MGHRA and CDR2 YSYEKL. Trimming took off 5 bases at V and 8 bases at J, with 19 bases between the two ends.